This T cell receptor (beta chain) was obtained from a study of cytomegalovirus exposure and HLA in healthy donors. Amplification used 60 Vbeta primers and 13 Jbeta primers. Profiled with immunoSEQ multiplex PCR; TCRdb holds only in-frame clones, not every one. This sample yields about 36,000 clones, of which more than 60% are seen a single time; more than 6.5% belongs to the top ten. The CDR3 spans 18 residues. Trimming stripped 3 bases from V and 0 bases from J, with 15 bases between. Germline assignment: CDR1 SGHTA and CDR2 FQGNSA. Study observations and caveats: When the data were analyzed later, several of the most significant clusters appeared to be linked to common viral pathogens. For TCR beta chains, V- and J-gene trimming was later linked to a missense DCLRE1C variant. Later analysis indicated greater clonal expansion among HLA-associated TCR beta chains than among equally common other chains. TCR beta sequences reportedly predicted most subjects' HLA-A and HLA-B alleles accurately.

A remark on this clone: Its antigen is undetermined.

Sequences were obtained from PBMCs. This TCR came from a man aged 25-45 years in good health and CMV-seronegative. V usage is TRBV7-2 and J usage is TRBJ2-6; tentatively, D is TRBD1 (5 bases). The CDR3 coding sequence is TGTGCCAGCAGCTTCCAACAGGCGCTACGCTCTGGGGCCAACGTCCTGACTTTC. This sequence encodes CASSFQQALRSGANVLTF.